The clone carrying this TCR beta chain was counted only a few times. The source of the sample is a study of cytomegalovirus exposure and HLA in healthy donors. The CDR3 is 15 residues long. V was trimmed by 6 bases and J by 2 bases, leaving 14 bases between them. Germline V gives CDR1 SGHTA, CDR2 FQGNSA. The PCR employed 60 Vbeta primers together with 13 Jbeta primers. The table came from immunoSEQ multiplex PCR; TCRdb's copy has only in-frame clones and leaves some out. This sample has about 150,000 clones; about 82% occur once, and the top ten carry 1%. The sequence was collected from a woman between 50 and 59 years old in good health and CMV-seropositive. The sample consisted of PBMCs. The chain is built from TRBV7-2 and TRBJ1-3; a weak D match, TRBD1 (6 bases). CDR3 sequence (DNA): TGTGCCAGCAGTCGTCGGGGGGCGCCTGGAAACACCATATATTTT. As protein: CASSRRGAPGNTIYF.